This record covers a single T cell receptor beta chain. As yet, its antigen is unknown. These data come from a study of Ad26.COV2.S vaccination and SARS-CoV-2 variants. Broader study findings: Those who received the vaccine showed greater spike-specific TCR breadth than those given placebo.

CDR3 size: 14 residues. Germline CDR1 and CDR2: MNHEY and SVGAGI. J gave up 3 bases and V 2 bases, and 3 bases lay outside the gene matches. Libraries were prepared by immunoSEQ multiplex PCR; TCRdb keeps only in-frame clonotypes and omits some of them. The sample consists of around 450,000 clones, around 87% of them appearing once. Regarding treatment: 19 received Ad26.COV2.S at low or high dose, single or two shots; about 5 received placebo; per-sample allocation not given. The investigators took samples on day 63 after the first vaccine or placebo injection. Built on an Ad26 vector, the vaccine expressed Wuhan-strain SARS-CoV-2 spike.

The specimen comprised peripheral blood, sampled in a trial of Ad26.COV2.S vaccine versus placebo. The gene calls are TRBV6-5 and TRBJ1-2; 7 bases are shared with TRBD1. This receptor was obtained from a person between 18 and 59 years old who received the Ad26.COV2.S COVID-19 vaccine or a placebo. In nucleotides, the CDR3 is TGTGCCAGCAGTTACGCCGGGACAGACTATGGCTACACCTTC. Amino acid sequence: CASSYAGTDYGYTF.